Presented here are 4 T cell receptor beta chains from one specimen sequenced in a study of T-cell reconstitution after alpha-beta-depleted transplantation in children. Unique molecular identifiers tagged the TCRbeta library. TCRdb processed the PCR reads anew with MiXCR; each CDR3 protein has one entry. The table records about 610,000 distinct CDR3 sequences, over 9.5% of them present only once. The sample consisted of PBMCs from the stem cell graft donor, taken from the stem cell graft. The receptors originated from a human donor who donated a stem cell graft to a child with acute myeloid leukemia.

V and J are TRBV27 and TRBJ2-4, with 8 bases identical to TRBD2. V shed 5 bases and J 0 bases; nucleotides not matched to a gene: 12. This CDR3 region has 18 residues. CDR1 and CDR2 (germline): MNHEY, SMNVEV (reference sequence). CDR3 sequence reads: CASSTNFGGVLAKNIQYF. The CDR3 coding sequence is TGTGCCAGCAGTACCAATTTCGGGGGGGTACTAGCCAAAAACATTCAGTACTTC.

This clonotype was counted a few times. The CDR3 sequence is CASSPSEANQPQHF. DNA for the CDR3: TGTGCCAGCTCACCATCCGAGGCCAATCAGCCCCAGCATTTT. The V and J genes are TRBV18 and TRBJ1-5; D is unclear. Trimming cost V 2 bases and J 3 bases, with 8 bases left between them. The length of the CDR3 is 14 residues. Germline lookup yields CDR1 KGHSH and CDR2 LQKENI. Full variable domain (missing parts from reference TRBV18 and TRBJ1-5): NAGVMQNPRHLVRRRGQEARLRCSPMKGHSHVYWYRQLPEEGLKFMVYLQKENIIDESGMPKERFSAEFPKEGPSILRIQQVVRGDSAAYFCASSPSEANQPQHFGDGTRLSIL.

This clonotype was observed many times. The chain is built from TRBV20-1 and TRBJ2-3, with D possibly being TRBD2 (5 bases). The CDR3 totals 14 residues. Germline V gene data show CDR1 as DFQATT and CDR2 as SNEGSKA (reference sequence). Between the trimmed V and J ends, which lost 1 base and 2 bases, there was a span of 10 bases. CDR3 protein: CSARAGDYTDTQYF. The CDR3 DNA reads TGCAGTGCTAGAGCCGGGGATTACACAGATACGCAGTATTTT.

V is TRBV7-9 and J is TRBJ2-1, with 7 bases matching TRBD2. The germline V gene has CDR1 SEHNR and CDR2 FQNEAQ (reference sequence). CDR3 length: 16 amino acids. J was trimmed by 1 base and V by 6 bases; bases with no gene match: 9. The CDR3 reads CASRGLIAGSYNEQFF. As DNA, the CDR3 is TGTGCCAGCAGGGGGCTGATAGCGGGTTCCTACAATGAGCAGTTCTTC. The variable domain in full, with the rest retrieved from reference TRBV7-9 and TRBJ2-1, is DTGVSQNPRHKITKRGQNVTFRCDPISEHNRLYWYRQTLGQGPEFLTYFQNEAQLEKSRLLSDRFSAERPKGSFSTLEIQRTEQGDSAMYLCASRGLIAGSYNEQFFGPGTRLTVL.